The 21 T cell receptor beta chains in this list originate from one sample, sequenced in a study of T cells in Graves' hyperthyroidism and ophthalmopathy. It was RNA transcripts that yielded the amplified TCR beta CDR3 regions. First-round RT-PCR with HTBI primers amplified the TCR CDR3 region. TCRdb reprocessed the multiplex PCR reads via MiXCR and lists one record per CDR3 protein. Of about 500,000 distinct CDR3 sequences in the sample, 15% to 20% were seen once. The specimen was blood. The source of these receptors is a woman in her late teens or twenties with Graves' ophthalmopathy.

This sequence joins TRBV5-4 and TRBJ2-7; TRBD1 is a possible D gene (7 bases). The germline V gene has CDR1 SGHNT and CDR2 YYREEE (reference sequence). CDR3 size: 15 residues. The V gene lost 0 bases and the J gene lost 5 bases, with 15 bases spanning the gap. The DNA for the CDR3 is TGTGCCAGCAGCTTGGCCGGAGGGGGCGGTGACGAGCAGTACTTC. It codes for CASSLAGGGGDEQYF. Complete variable domain (other parts from reference TRBV5-4 and TRBJ2-7): ETGVTQSPTHLIKTRGQQVTLRCSSQSGHNTVSWYQQALGQGPQFIFQYYREEENGRGNFPPRFSGLQFPNYSSELNVNALELDDSALYLCASSLAGGGGDEQYFGPGTRLTVT.

In this sample, this clonotype turned up a few times. V and J are TRBV10-3 and TRBJ1-1, with D uncertain. Trimming cost V 0 bases and J 4 bases, with 15 bases left between them. The CDR3 is made up of 16 amino acids. Germline CDR1 ENHRY, CDR2 SYGVKD. The CDR3 loop is CAISESPGFRGTEAFF. The CDR3, as DNA: TGTGCCATCAGTGAGTCGCCCGGATTTCGTGGCACTGAAGCTTTCTTT.

The chain couples TRBV29-1 to TRBJ2-1; TRBD2 might be the D (6 bases). CDR1 and CDR2 (germline): SQVTM, ANQGSEA. Trimming took 6 bases from V and 9 from J, leaving 18 bases between them. The CDR3 is 13 amino acids. The CDR3 bases are TGCAGCGTGGTCCTGCGACTAGATAGTGAGCAGTTCTTC. It translates to CSVVLRLDSEQFF.

This clonotype has a count of ten or more. The chain couples TRBV3-1 to TRBJ2-7; TRBD2 might be the D (6 bases). CDR3 length: 15 residues. Germline lookup yields CDR1 LGHDT and CDR2 YNNKEL (reference sequence). Trimming stripped 3 bases from V and 0 bases from J, with 12 bases between. The CDR3 protein is CASSQQLGGSYEQYF. CDR3 sequence (DNA): TGTGCCAGCAGCCAGCAGTTGGGAGGCTCCTACGAGCAGTACTTC.

J is TRBJ2-5 and V is TRBV7-9, with 11 positions matching TRBD2. CDR3 length: 15 amino acids. Germline assignment: CDR1 SEHNR and CDR2 FQNEAQ (reference sequence). V shed 3 bases and J 4 bases; nucleotides not matched to a gene: 4. The CDR3 spells CASSFSLAGGETQYF. The CDR3 DNA sequence: TGTGCCAGCAGCTTTAGCCTAGCGGGAGGAGAGACCCAGTACTTC.

This clonotype came up a few times. V is TRBV19 and J is TRBJ1-5, with 9 positions matching TRBD1. CDR1 and CDR2 (germline): LNHDA, SQIVND (reference sequence). The CDR3 runs to 15 residues. J lost 5 bases, V lost 7 bases, and 9 bases had no gene match. Here the CDR3 reads CASTTGTGLHQPQHF. The DNA of the CDR3 is TGTGCCAGTACAACCGGGACAGGGTTGCATCAGCCCCAGCATTTT.

The CDR3: CASSLSGQGWEKLFF. The CDR3 nucleotides are TGTGCCAGCAGCTTATCGGGACAGGGTTGGGAAAAACTGTTTTTT. The rearrangement links TRBV7-3 to TRBJ1-4, with 9 bases aligning to TRBD1. Germline V gene lookup returns CDR1 SGHTA and CDR2 FQGTGA. This CDR3 comprises 15 residues. The junction had 6 bases not matched to a gene; V was cut back by 2 bases and J by 8 bases.

This clonotype was counted a few times. A read error is possible here, since a much larger clone lies one base away. This rearrangement joins TRBV4-1 to TRBJ1-5; perhaps TRBD1 as D (5 bases). CDR1 and CDR2 from the germline V gene are MGHRA and YSYEKL. CDR3 length equals 16 residues. This chain's CDR3 is CVSSQDPGARNQPQHF. DNA of the CDR3: TGCGTCAGCAGCCAAGATCCCGGGGCACGCAATCAGCCCCAGCATTTT.

The rearrangement uses TRBV12-3 or TRBV12-4 and TRBJ1-6; D call uncertain. The CDR3 has 12 residues. Trimming removed 11 bases at V and 7 bases at J, with 12 bases between. This chain's CDR3 is CADRAVNSPLHF. CDR3 DNA: TGTGCCGACCGGGCTGTAAATTCACCCCTCCACTTT.

As regards this clonotype: A much larger clone is a single base away; this may be a read error. A read error is likely, as this CDR3 ends without the conserved phenylalanine or tryptophan. This chain connects TRBV28 to TRBJ2-7, with D tentatively TRBD2 (5 bases). Between the trimmed V and J ends, which lost 7 bases and 4 bases, there was a span of 23 bases. The CDR3 loop spans 16 amino acids. In germline, CDR1 is MDHEN, CDR2 SYDVKM. The CDR3 DNA follows: TGTGCCAGCACCTCCCGGGGTGGGCGCCTACCTTACGAGCAGTACCTC. This codes for CASTSRGGRLPYEQYL.

This clonotype was detected a few times. The genes are TRBV28 and TRBJ2-6; 8 bases map to TRBD1. The germline V gene encodes CDR1 MDHEN and CDR2 SYDVKM. J was trimmed by 1 base and V by 7 bases; bases with no gene match: 6. The CDR3 is 16 amino acids. The CDR3 sequence is CASTQGAVSGANVLTF. In DNA form, the CDR3 reads TGTGCCAGCACCCAGGGGGCGGTATCTGGGGCCAACGTCCTGACTTTC.

This chain connects TRBV6-1 to TRBJ2-7; 11 bases line up with TRBD2. J lost 5 bases, V lost 11 bases, and 14 bases had no gene match. This CDR3 region has 15 residues. Germline V gene sequence: CDR1 MNHNS, CDR2 SASEGT. CDR3 residues: CARRRLIAGGNEQYF. The CDR3 region has the DNA TGTGCCCGCCGCCGACTAATAGCGGGGGGGAACGAGCAGTACTTC.

This clonotype was seen only once. Possible read error: a much larger clone is one base away. No conserved phenylalanine or tryptophan ends this CDR3, so it is likely a read error. The genes are TRBV2 and TRBJ2-5; D not resolved. V was pared by 7 bases and J by 0 bases, with 9 bases between. The CDR3 contains 13 residues. Germline V lookup: CDR1 SNHLY, CDR2 FYNNEI. CDR3 sequence reads: CASKRSYQETQYL. The CDR3 nucleotides are TGTGCCAGCAAGCGATCGTACCAAGAGACCCAGTACCTC.

This clonotype was counted many times. The chain links TRBV28 to TRBJ2-7; possible D gene TRBD1, 6 bases. Germline CDR1 MDHEN, CDR2 SYDVKM. CDR3 length equals 14 residues. V dropped 3 bases and J dropped 1 base, with 10 bases sitting between them. CDR3: CASSFPGASYEQYF. For the CDR3, the DNA is TGTGCCAGCAGTTTCCCAGGGGCGTCCTACGAGCAGTACTTC.

As to this clonotype: This may be a read error, as it is one base from a much larger clone. The chain uses TRBV3-1 and TRBJ1-4; possibly TRBD1 for D (6 bases). Trimming left V 4 bases short and J 4 bases short, with 16 bases between. CDR3 length equals 16 residues. The germline V gene encodes CDR1 LGHDT and CDR2 YNNKEL (reference sequence). The CDR3 spells CASSRGTTSFNEKLFF. The CDR3 DNA follows: TGTGCCAGCAGCCGCGGGACAACGTCCTTTAATGAAAAACTGTTTTTT.

This clonotype showed up many times. J is TRBJ2-7 and V is TRBV7-9, with unresolved D. Germline lookup yields CDR1 SEHNR and CDR2 FQNEAQ (reference sequence). The CDR3 spans 14 residues. V was clipped by 1 base and J by 6 bases, with 13 bases between them. This chain's CDR3 is CASSLEGKLGEQYF. The CDR3 DNA is TGTGCCAGCAGCTTAGAAGGGAAGTTGGGCGAGCAGTACTTC.

This clonotype was detected a few times. The rearrangement uses TRBV3-1 and TRBJ2-2; D possibly corresponds to TRBD2 (6 bases). The ends were cut back, 5 bases at V and 1 base at J, with 14 bases in the middle. This CDR3 comprises 16 residues. CDR1 is LGHDT, CDR2 YNNKEL, per germline (reference sequence). CDR3 sequence reads: CASSGSRDLNTGELFF. The CDR3 coding sequence is TGTGCCAGCAGCGGTTCCCGGGACTTGAACACCGGGGAGCTGTTTTTT.

This clonotype was seen ten or more times. V is TRBV3-1 and J is TRBJ1-2, with D perhaps TRBD1 (5 bases). The CDR3 contains 14 residues. V lost 2 bases, J lost 6 bases, and 13 bases lay in between. Germline V gene lookup returns CDR1 LGHDT and CDR2 YNNKEL (reference sequence). CDR3 region: CASSQSLGENGYTF. The DNA of the CDR3 is TGTGCCAGCAGCCAATCCTTAGGGGAGAATGGCTACACCTTC.

This clonotype was found a few times. The chain couples TRBV4-3 to TRBJ2-7; D unresolved. V lost 0 bases and J lost 2, with 8 bases in between. The V gene's germline CDR1 is LGHNA and CDR2 YSLEER. The CDR3 runs 14 residues. The CDR3 DNA follows: TGCGCCAGCAGCCAAGACTTCAGCCCCTACGAGCAGTACTTC. Translating it yields CASSQDFSPYEQYF.

This clonotype was observed a handful of times. J is TRBJ1-1 and V is TRBV5-4; D is undetermined. V lost 0 bases, J lost 6 bases, and 9 bases lay in between. The CDR3 consists of 13 residues. Germline V gene sequence: CDR1 SGHNT, CDR2 YYREEE (reference sequence). The CDR3 loop is CASSLGYDSEAFF. The CDR3 nucleotides are TGTGCCAGCAGCTTGGGGTACGACTCTGAAGCTTTCTTT.

The rearrangement links TRBV20-1 to TRBJ2-5, with D possibly TRBD1 on 6 matching bases. This CDR3 is built from 10 residues. Germline V gene sequence: CDR1 DFQATT, CDR2 SNEGSKA (reference sequence). Trimming took off 8 bases at V and 4 bases at J, with 8 bases between the two ends. The DNA of the CDR3 is TGCAGTCTCAGGGGAGAGACCCAGTACTTC. It encodes CSLRGETQYF.